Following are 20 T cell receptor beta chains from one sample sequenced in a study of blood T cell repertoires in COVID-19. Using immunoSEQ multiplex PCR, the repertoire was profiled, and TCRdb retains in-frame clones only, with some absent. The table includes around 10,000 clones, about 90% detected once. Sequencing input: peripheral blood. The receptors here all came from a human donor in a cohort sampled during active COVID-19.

The CDR3 DNA is TGCGCCAGCAGCCCGACTAGCGGGGGGGCCGCCTACAATGAGCAGTTCTTC. Translation gives CASSPTSGGAAYNEQFF. J is TRBJ2-1 and V is TRBV5-1; 14 bases line up with TRBD2. Unmatched junction bases numbered 5, after V lost 4 bases and J lost 2 bases. The CDR3 runs to 17 residues. CDR1 SGHRS and CDR2 YFSETQ come from the germline V gene. The entire variable domain, with the rest obtained from reference TRBV5-1 and TRBJ2-1, is as follows: KAGVTQTPRYLIKTRGQQVTLSCSPISGHRSVSWYQQTPGQGLQFLFEYFSETQRNKGNFPGRFSGRQFSNSRSEMNVSTLELGDSALYLCASSPTSGGAAYNEQFFGPGTRLTVL.

CDR3 DNA: TGTGCCAGCAGCTTAGGTCTACAAGAGACCCAGTACTTC. This codes for CASSLGLQETQYF. The chain is built from TRBV11-2 and TRBJ2-5; unclear D gene. From germline, CDR1 is SGHAT and CDR2 FQNNGV. Trimming stripped 1 base from V and 2 bases from J, with 5 bases between. The CDR3 spans 13 residues.

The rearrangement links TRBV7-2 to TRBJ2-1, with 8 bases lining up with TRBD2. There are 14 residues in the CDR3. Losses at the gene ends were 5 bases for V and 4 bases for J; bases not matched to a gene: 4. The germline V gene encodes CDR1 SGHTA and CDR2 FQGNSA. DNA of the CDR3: TGTGCCAGCAGCCCGGGACTAGGTTACAATGAGCAGTTCTTC. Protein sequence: CASSPGLGYNEQFF.

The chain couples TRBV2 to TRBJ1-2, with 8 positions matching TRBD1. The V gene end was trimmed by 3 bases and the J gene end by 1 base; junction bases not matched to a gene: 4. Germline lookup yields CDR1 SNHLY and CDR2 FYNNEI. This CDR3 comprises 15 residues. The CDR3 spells CASSERTGLNYGYTF. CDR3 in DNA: TGTGCCAGCAGTGAGAGGACAGGGCTTAACTATGGCTACACCTTC.

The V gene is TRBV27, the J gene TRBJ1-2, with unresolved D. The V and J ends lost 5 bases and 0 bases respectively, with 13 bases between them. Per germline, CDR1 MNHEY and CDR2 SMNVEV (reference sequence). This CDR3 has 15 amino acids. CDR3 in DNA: TGTGCCAGCAGTCCAAGAGTCGGAGCTAACTATGGCTACACCTTC. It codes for CASSPRVGANYGYTF.

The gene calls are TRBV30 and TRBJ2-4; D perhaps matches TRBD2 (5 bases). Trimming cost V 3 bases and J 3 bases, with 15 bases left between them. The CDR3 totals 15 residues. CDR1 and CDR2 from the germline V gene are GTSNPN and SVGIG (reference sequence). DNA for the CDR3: TGTGCCTGGAGCCCGCTAGGGAGAATCAAAAACATTCAGTACTTC. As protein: CAWSPLGRIKNIQYF. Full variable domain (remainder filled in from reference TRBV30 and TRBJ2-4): SQTIHQWPATLVQPVGSPLSLECTVEGTSNPNLYWYRQAAGRGLQLLFYSVGIGQISSEVPQNLSASRPQDRQFILSSKKLLLSDSGFYLCAWSPLGRIKNIQYFGAGTRLSVL.

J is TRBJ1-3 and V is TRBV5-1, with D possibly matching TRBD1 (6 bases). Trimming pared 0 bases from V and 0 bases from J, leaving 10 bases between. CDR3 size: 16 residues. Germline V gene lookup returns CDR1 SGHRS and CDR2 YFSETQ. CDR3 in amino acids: CASSLDTGSSGNTIYF. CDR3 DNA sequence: TGCGCCAGCAGCTTGGACACAGGGAGCTCTGGAAACACCATATATTTT.

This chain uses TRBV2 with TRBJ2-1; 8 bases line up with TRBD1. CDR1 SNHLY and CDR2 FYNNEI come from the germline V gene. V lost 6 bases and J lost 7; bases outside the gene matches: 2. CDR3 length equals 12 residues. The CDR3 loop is CASSRGLNEQFF. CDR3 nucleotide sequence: TGTGCCAGCAGCAGGGGGCTGAATGAGCAGTTCTTC.

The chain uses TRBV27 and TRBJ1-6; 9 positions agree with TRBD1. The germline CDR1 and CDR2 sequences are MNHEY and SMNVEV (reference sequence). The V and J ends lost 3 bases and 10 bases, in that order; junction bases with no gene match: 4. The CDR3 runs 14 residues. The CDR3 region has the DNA TGTGCCAGCAGTTTGGGACAGGGTTGGTCACCCCTCCACTTT. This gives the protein CASSLGQGWSPLHF.

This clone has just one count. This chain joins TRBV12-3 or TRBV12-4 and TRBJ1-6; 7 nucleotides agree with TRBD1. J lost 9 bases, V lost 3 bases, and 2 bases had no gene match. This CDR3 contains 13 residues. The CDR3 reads CASSLTGRSPLHF. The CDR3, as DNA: TGTGCCAGCAGTTTGACAGGGCGTTCACCCCTCCACTTT.

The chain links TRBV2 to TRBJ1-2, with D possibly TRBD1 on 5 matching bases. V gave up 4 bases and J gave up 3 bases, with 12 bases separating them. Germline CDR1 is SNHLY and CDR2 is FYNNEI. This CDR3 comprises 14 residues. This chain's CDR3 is CASSALQGDYGYTF. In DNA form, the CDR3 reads TGTGCCAGCAGTGCCCTCCAGGGTGACTATGGCTACACCTTC.

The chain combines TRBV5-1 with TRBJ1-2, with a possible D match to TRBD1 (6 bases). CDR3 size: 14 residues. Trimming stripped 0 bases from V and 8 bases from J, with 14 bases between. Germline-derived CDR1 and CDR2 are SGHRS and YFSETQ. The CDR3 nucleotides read TGCGCCAGCAGCTTGGCCCATCCAGGGGAGGGCTACACCTTC. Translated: CASSLAHPGEGYTF.

CDR3 sequence: CASSESGQGYNEQFF. CDR3 in DNA: TGTGCCAGCAGTGAATCGGGACAGGGCTACAATGAGCAGTTCTTC. The chain is built from TRBV2 and TRBJ2-1; 9 bases align to TRBD1. The CDR3 is made up of 15 amino acids. V dropped 2 bases and J dropped 3; count of bases not matched to a gene: 2. Germline assignment: CDR1 SNHLY and CDR2 FYNNEI. The full variable domain, with the rest looked up from reference TRBV2 and TRBJ2-1, is EPEVTQTPSHQVTQMGQEVILRCVPISNHLYFYWYRQILGQKVEFLVSFYNNEISEKSEIFDDQFSVERPDGSNFTLKIRSTKLEDSAMYFCASSESGQGYNEQFFGPGTRLTVL.

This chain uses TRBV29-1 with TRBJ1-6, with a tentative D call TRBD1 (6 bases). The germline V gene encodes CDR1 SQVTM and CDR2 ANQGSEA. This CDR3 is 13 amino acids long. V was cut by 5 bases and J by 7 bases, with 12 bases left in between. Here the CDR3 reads CSVRTGNNSPLHF. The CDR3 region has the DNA TGCAGCGTTCGCACAGGGAACAATTCACCCCTCCACTTT.

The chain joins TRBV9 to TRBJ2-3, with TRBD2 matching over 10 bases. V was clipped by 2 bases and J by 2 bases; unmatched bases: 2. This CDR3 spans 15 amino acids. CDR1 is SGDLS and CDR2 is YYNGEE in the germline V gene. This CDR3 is CASSVLAGATDTQYF. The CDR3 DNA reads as TGTGCCAGCAGCGTCCTAGCGGGGGCCACAGATACGCAGTATTTT.

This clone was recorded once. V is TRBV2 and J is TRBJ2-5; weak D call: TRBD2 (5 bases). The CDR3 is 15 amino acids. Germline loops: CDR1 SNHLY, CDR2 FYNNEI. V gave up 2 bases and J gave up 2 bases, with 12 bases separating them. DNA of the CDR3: TGTGCCAGCAGTGAATCGAGAGGGAAACAAGAGACCCAGTACTTC. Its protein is CASSESRGKQETQYF.

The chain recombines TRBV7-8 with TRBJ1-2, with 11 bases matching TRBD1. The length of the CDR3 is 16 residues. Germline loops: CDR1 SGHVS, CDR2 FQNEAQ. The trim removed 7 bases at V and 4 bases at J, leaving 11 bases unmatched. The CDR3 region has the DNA TGTGCCAGCACCCCGGGACAGGGGGTTATTGGCTATGGCTACACCTTC. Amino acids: CASTPGQGVIGYGYTF.

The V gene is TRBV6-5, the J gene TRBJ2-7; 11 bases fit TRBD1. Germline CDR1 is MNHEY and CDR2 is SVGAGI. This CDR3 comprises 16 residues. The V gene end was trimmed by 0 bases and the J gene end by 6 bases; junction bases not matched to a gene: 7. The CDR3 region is CASSYSADRGRSEQYF. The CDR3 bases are TGTGCCAGCAGTTACTCAGCGGACAGGGGGCGGAGCGAGCAGTACTTC.

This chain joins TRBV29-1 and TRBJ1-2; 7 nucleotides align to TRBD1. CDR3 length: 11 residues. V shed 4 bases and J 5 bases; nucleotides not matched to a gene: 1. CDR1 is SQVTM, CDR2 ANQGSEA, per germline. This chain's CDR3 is CSVVTGYGYTF. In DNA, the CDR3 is TGCAGCGTTGTGACAGGGTATGGCTACACCTTC.

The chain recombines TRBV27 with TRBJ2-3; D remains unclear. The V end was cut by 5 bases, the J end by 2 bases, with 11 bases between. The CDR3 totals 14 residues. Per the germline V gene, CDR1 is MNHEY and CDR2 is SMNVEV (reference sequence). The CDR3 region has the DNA TGTGCCAGCAGTGCCCGGGTATACACAGATACGCAGTATTTT. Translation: CASSARVYTDTQYF.